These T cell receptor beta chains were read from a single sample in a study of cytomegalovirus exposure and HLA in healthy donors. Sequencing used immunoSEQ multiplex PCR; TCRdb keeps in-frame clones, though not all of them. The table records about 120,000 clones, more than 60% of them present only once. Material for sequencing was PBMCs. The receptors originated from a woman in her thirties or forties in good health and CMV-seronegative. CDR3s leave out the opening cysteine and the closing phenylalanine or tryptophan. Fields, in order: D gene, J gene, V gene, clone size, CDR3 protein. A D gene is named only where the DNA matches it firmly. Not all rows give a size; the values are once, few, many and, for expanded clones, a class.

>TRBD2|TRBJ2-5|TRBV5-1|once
ASSLAGLAGETQY
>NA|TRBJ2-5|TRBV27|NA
ASSPYPRGTQY
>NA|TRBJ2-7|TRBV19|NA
ASSINGAYEQY
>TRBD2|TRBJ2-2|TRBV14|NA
ASSQDAGVNTGELF
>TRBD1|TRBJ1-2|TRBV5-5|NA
ASSSTGGYYGYT
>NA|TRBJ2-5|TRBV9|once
ASSAPGAGDQETQY
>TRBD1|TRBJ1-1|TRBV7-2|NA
ASSLGQFNTEAF
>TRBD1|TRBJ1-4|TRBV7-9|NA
ASSLYGDSNEKLF
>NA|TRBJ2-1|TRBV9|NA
ANLMRWEDCTYNEQF
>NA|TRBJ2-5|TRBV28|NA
ASSPGSLETQY
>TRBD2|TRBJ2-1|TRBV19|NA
ASSSEREAYNEQF
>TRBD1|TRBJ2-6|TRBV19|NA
ASSARQGNSGANVLT
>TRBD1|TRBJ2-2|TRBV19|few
ASSTDRVNTGELF
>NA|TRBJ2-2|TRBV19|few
ASSYRPQGPVNTGELF
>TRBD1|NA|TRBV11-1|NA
ASSVAGTGSYEQY
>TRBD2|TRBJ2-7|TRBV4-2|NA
ASSQSVAGGPNEQY
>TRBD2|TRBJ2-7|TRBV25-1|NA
ASSVAGGPSEEQY
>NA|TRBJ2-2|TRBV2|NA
ASSEFQGSAGELF
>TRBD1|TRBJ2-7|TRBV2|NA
ASSEAGQGALYEQY
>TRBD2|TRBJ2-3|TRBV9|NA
ASSASSGSRDTQY
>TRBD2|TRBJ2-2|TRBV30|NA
AWVLGGKDTGELF
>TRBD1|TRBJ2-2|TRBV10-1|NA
ASRPRDRGLTGELF
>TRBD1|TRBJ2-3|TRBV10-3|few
AISESSLGTGVTDTQY
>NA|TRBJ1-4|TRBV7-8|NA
ASSLASGAEEKLF
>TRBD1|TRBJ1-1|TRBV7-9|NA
ASSKGQGVSTEAF
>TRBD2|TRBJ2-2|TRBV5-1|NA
ASSLSVAGDTGELF
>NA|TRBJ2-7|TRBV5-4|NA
ATTPGLYTYEQY
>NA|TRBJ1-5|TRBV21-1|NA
ARAGRGTTLYSNQPQH
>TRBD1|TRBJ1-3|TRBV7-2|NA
ASSRWTGAGNTIY
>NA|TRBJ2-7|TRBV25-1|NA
ASSESGVQY
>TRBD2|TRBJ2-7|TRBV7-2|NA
ASSHPSGNEQY
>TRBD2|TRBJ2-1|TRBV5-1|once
ASSSGGGAYNEQF
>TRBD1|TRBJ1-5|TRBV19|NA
ASSISRGDQPQH
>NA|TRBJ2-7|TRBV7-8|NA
ASSPTSDSYEQY
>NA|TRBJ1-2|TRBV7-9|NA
ASSLDLAGAGYT
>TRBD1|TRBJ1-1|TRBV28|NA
ASSSRTGRGTEAF
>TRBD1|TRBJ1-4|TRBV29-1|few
STGDRRDEKLF
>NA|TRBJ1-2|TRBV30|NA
AWTVWGTTYGYT
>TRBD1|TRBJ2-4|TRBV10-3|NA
AISVGQGRNIQY
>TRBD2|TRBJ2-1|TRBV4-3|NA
ASSQGLAGPSYNEQF
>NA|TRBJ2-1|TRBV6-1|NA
ASSEGVVINEQF
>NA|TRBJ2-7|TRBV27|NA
ASSSAIRGEGEQY
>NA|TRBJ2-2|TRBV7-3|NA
ASSLGSWAPGELF
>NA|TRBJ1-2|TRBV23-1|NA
ASLDRNNYGYT
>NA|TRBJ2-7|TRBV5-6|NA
ASSPGTPGSYEQY
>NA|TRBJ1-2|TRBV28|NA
ASTTMGTVYGYT
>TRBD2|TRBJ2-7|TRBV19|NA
ASTWPGLAVPKYEQY
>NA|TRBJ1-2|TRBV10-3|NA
AISTGIYGYT
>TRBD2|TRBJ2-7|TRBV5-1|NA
ASSLGRLAGVGSSYEQY
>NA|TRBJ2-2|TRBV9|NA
ASSVDILGELF
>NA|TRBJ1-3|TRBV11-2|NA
ASSATASGNTIY
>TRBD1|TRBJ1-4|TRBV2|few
ASRYRDRVLRGEKLF
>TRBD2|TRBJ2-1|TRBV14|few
ASSQAPGLANEQF
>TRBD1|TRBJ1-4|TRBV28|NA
ASSKTGPTTNEKLF
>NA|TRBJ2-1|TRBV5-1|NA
ASSLAQGTGQEQF